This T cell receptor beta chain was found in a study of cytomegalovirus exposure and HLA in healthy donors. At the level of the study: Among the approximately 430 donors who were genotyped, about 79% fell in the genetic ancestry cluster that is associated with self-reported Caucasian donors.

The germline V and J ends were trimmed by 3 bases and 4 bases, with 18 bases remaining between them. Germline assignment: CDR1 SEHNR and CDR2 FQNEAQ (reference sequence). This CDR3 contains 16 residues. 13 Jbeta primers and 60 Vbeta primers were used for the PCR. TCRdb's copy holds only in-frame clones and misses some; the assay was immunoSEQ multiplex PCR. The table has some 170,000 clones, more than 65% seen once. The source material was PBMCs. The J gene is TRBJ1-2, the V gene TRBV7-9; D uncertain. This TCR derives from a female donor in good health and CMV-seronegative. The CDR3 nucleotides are TGTGCCAGCAGCTTCTGGTCTTCGAGTAGCATCTATGGCTACACCTTC. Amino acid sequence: CASSFWSSSSIYGYTF.